A single sample is the source of the 9 T cell receptor beta chains below, sequenced in a study of immune evolution from preneoplasia to lung adenocarcinoma. Profiled with immunoSEQ multiplex PCR; TCRdb holds only in-frame clones, not every one. Of 10,000 or so clones listed, around 85% were seen once; the top ten hold 5% to 7%. The sequenced material came from FFPE minimally invasive lung adenocarcinoma tissue. The receptors come from a person aged 70 to 85 with lung adenocarcinoma.

This rearrangement joins TRBV11-2 to TRBJ1-5; D call uncertain. The germline V gene encodes CDR1 SGHAT and CDR2 FQNNGV. The V and J ends lost 5 bases and 0 bases respectively, with 5 bases between them. The CDR3 contains 13 residues. The CDR3 sequence: CASSVGSNQPQHF. In nucleotides, the CDR3 is TGTGCCAGCAGCGTTGGTAGCAATCAGCCCCAGCATTTT.

This clone has a handful of counts. V and J are TRBV28 and TRBJ1-1, with 8 bases that match TRBD1. The CDR3 loop spans 16 amino acids. The J segment lost 5 bases and the V segment lost 5 bases, leaving 13 bases of the junction unmatched. Germline lookup yields CDR1 MDHEN and CDR2 SYDVKM. The CDR3 region is CASSTAMTGAFTEAFF. The DNA for the CDR3 is TGTGCCAGCAGTACGGCTATGACAGGGGCCTTTACTGAAGCTTTCTTT.

In DNA, the CDR3 is TGTGCCAGCTCACCACCGGGACAGGTGAACACCATATATTTT. It specifies CASSPPGQVNTIYF. The rearrangement joins TRBV18 to TRBJ1-3; 8 nucleotides match TRBD1. CDR1 and CDR2 (germline): KGHSH, LQKENI. This CDR3 contains 14 residues. With 0 bases clipped from V and 7 bases from J, the junction kept 2 bases outside the gene matches.

The rearrangement joins TRBV6-6 to TRBJ2-3; 8 nucleotides line up with TRBD2. Germline values: CDR1 MNHNY, CDR2 SVGAGI (reference sequence). After removal of 6 bases from V and 10 bases from J, the junction contained 12 bases not matched to a gene. The CDR3 sequence is 14 residues long. The CDR3: CASSPGRAGGAQYF. Written as DNA, the CDR3 is TGTGCCAGCAGCCCCGGCCGCGCGGGAGGAGCGCAGTATTTT.

The table lists this clone with a few counts. V and J are TRBV6-6 and TRBJ1-6, with 8 bases identical to TRBD1. J was trimmed by 10 bases and V by 4 bases; bases with no gene match: 3. The germline CDR1 and CDR2 sequences are MNHNY and SVGAGI (reference sequence). The CDR3 has 13 amino acids. CDR3 residues: CASSSGGGSPLHF. The CDR3, as DNA: TGTGCCAGCAGTTCAGGGGGCGGGTCACCCCTCCACTTT.

The chain carries TRBV11-2 and TRBJ1-6; TRBD1 aligns across 9 bases. J lost 7 bases, V lost 6 bases, and 7 bases had no gene match. Germline V gene sequence: CDR1 SGHAT, CDR2 FQNNGV. The CDR3 is made up of 15 amino acids. This CDR3 reads CASSKGQGRNSPLHF. In DNA form, the CDR3 reads TGTGCCAGCAGTAAGGGACAGGGACGCAATTCACCCCTCCACTTT.

The V call is TRBV9, the J call TRBJ2-7; the D is unclear. Between the trimmed V and J ends, which lost 0 bases and 1 base, there was a span of 8 bases. CDR1 is SGDLS, CDR2 YYNGEE, per germline. CDR3 length: 14 residues. The CDR3 DNA reads TGTGCCAGCAGCGTAGACCCCGGATCCTACGAGCAGTACTTC. Encoded protein: CASSVDPGSYEQYF.

The J gene is TRBJ1-1, the V gene TRBV6-1; no definite D call. Per germline, CDR1 MNHNS and CDR2 SASEGT. V lost 3 bases, J lost 1 base, and 12 bases lay in between. The CDR3 runs 15 residues. CDR3 nucleotides: TGTGCCAGCAGTGAGAGGAGACTGGGGAACACTGAAGCTTTCTTT. Encoded protein: CASSERRLGNTEAFF.

J is TRBJ2-7 and V is TRBV5-4; D is perhaps TRBD1 (7 bases). With 4 bases removed from V and 1 base from J, the gap between germline ends came to 12 bases. The CDR3 runs to 14 residues. Germline V lookup: CDR1 SGHNT, CDR2 YYREEE (reference sequence). The CDR3 sequence is CASSGGTESYEQYF. In DNA, the CDR3 is TGTGCCAGCAGCGGAGGGACAGAGTCCTACGAGCAGTACTTC.